This T cell receptor (beta chain) was recorded in a study of T cell responses to AZD1222 COVID-19 vaccine. Study-level background: Recipients boosted at about 4 weeks or about 12 weeks are pooled.

Of note for this clone: Its antigen is not identified.

Study-level results: Clonal diversity may have been underestimated in mostly white British donors. Nearly half of spike-specific TCRs reportedly target variant regions that are unmutated in the B.1.351 and B.1.1.7 variants. At baseline, just six AZD1222 recipients tested seropositive.

Germline CDR1 reads SGHVS; CDR2 reads FQNEAQ. The length of the CDR3 is 14 residues. V was pared by 5 bases and J by 0 bases, with 8 bases between. The assay was immunoSEQ multiplex PCR, and TCRdb's table has in-frame clones only and misses some. The sample yields approximately 180,000 clones, roughly 92% seen once. The sequence came from an adult in good health. The V call is TRBV7-8, the J call TRBJ1-5; D ambiguous. The source material was peripheral blood, sampled on day 0 of AZD1222 vaccination. CDR3 protein: CASSQVYSNQPQHF. The DNA for the CDR3 is TGTGCCAGCAGCCAGGTTTATAGCAATCAGCCCCAGCATTTT.